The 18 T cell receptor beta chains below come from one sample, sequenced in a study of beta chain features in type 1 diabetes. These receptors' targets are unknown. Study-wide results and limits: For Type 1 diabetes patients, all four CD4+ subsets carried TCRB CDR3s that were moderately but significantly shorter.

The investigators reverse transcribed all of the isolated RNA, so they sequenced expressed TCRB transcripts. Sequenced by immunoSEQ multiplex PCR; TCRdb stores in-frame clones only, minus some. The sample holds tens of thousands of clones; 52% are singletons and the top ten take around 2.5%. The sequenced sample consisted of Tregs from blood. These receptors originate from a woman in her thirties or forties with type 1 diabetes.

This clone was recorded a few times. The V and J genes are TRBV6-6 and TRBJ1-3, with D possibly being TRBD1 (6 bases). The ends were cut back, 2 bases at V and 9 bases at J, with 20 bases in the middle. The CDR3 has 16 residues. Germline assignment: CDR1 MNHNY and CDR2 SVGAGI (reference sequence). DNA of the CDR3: TGTGCCAGCAGTTACGCCGGGGGGGCTGGAGCCCGCACCATATATTTT. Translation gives CASSYAGGAGARTIYF.

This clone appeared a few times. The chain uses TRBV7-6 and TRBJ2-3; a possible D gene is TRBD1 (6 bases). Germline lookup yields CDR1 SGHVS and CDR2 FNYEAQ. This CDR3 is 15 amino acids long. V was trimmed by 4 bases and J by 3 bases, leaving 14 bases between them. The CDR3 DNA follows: TGTGCCAGCAGCTCGATTACCCAGGGGACAGATACGCAGTATTTT. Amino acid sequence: CASSSITQGTDTQYF.

CDR3 DNA: TGTGCCAGCAGCATGCATAGACCCCAGCATTTT. Amino acid sequence: CASSMHRPQHF. The chain is built from TRBV5-4 and TRBJ1-5; D unclear. Germline V gives CDR1 SGHNT, CDR2 YYREEE (reference sequence). V lost 4 bases, J lost 10 bases, and 9 bases lay in between. This CDR3 has 11 residues.

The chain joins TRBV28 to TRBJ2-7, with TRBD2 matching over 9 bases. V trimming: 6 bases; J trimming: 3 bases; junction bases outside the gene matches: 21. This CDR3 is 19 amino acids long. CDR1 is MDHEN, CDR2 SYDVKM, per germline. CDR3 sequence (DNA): TGTGCCAGCAGCCCAGAACCTGGGCTGAGCGGGAGGCCACACTACGAGCAGTACTTC. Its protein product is CASSPEPGLSGRPHYEQYF.

The CDR3 nucleotides are TGCGCCAGCAGCCGGGGACTAGCGGACTACAATGAGCAGTTCTTC. It codes for CASSRGLADYNEQFF. J is TRBJ2-1 and V is TRBV5-1, with 11 bases that match TRBD2. The CDR3 totals 15 residues. Per the germline V gene, CDR1 is SGHRS and CDR2 is YFSETQ. J was trimmed by 3 bases and V by 4 bases; bases with no gene match: 3.

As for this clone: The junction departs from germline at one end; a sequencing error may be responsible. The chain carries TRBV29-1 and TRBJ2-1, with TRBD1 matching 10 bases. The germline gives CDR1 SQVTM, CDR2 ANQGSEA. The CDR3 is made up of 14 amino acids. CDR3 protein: CSVGQGEYYDEQFF. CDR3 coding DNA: TGCAGCGTAGGACAGGGGGAGTACTACGATGAGCAGTTCTTC.

CDR3 bases: TGCGCCAGCAGCCAAGGAGTGAACACTGAAGCTTTCTTT. Its protein is CASSQGVNTEAFF. This sequence joins TRBV4-3 and TRBJ1-1; D not certain. Trimming cost V 1 base and J 0 bases, with 3 bases left between them. The germline gives CDR1 LGHNA, CDR2 YSLEER. The CDR3 length is 13 residues.

CDR3 sequence reads: CASSQDGRTNTEAFF. The DNA for the CDR3 is TGCGCCAGCAGCCAAGATGGGCGGACTAACACTGAAGCTTTCTTT. V usage is TRBV4-3 and J usage is TRBJ1-1; D remains unclear. This CDR3 has 15 residues. CDR1 is LGHNA and CDR2 is YSLEER in the germline V gene. The ends were cut back, 0 bases at V and 2 bases at J, with 10 bases in the middle.

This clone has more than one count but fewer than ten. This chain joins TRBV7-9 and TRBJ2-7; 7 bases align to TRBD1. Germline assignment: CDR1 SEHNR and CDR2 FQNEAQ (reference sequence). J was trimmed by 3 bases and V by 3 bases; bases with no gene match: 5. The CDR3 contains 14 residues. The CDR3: CASSFQAGGYEQYF. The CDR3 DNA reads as TGTGCCAGCAGCTTCCAGGCAGGGGGCTACGAGCAGTACTTC.

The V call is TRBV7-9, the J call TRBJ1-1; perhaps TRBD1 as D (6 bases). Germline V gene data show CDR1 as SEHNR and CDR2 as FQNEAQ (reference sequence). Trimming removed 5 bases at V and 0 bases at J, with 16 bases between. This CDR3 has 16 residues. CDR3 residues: CASSPNGGALNTEAFF. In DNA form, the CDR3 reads TGTGCCAGCAGCCCTAATGGGGGGGCATTGAACACTGAAGCTTTCTTT.

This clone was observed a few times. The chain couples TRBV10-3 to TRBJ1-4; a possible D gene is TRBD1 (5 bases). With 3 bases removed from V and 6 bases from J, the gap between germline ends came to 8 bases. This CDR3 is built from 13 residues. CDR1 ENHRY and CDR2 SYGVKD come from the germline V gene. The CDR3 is CAISDSRDEKLFF. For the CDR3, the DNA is TGTGCCATCAGTGACTCCAGGGATGAAAAACTGTTTTTT.

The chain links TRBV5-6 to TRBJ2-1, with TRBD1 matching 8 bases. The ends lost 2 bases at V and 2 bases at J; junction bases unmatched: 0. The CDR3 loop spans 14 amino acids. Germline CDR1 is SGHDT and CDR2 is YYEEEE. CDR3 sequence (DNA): TGTGCCAGCAGCTTCAGGGGGCCCTACAATGAGCAGTTCTTC. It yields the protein CASSFRGPYNEQFF.

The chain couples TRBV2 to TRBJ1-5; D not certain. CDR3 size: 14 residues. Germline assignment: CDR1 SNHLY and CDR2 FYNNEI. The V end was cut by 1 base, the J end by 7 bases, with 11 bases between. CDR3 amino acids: CASSEEIPTQPQHF. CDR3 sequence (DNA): TGTGCCAGCAGTGAAGAGATACCTACCCAGCCCCAGCATTTT.

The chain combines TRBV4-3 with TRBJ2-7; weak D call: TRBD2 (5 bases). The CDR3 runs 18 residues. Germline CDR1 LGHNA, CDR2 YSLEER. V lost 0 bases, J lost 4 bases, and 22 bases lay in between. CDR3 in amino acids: CASSQDIFPRAPPYEQYF. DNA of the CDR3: TGCGCCAGCAGCCAAGATATCTTCCCGAGGGCCCCCCCTTACGAGCAGTACTTC.

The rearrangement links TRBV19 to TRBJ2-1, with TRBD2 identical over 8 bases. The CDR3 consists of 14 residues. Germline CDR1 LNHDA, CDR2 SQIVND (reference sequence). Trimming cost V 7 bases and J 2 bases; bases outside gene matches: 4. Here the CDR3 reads CASMVSGAYNEQFF. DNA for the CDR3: TGTGCCAGTATGGTTAGCGGGGCCTACAATGAGCAGTTCTTC.

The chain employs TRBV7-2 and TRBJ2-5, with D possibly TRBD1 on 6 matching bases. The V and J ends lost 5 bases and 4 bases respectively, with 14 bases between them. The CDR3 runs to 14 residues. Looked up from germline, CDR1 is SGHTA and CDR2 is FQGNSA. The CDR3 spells CASSPGPQGETQYF. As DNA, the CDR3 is TGTGCCAGCAGCCCCGGGCCACAGGGAGAGACCCAGTACTTC.

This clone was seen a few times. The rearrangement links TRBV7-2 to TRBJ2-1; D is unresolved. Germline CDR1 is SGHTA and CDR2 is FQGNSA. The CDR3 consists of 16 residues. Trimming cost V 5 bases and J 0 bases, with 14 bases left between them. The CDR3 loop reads CASSRLVPSSYNEQFF. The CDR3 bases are TGTGCCAGCAGCCGGCTAGTCCCTAGCTCCTACAATGAGCAGTTCTTC.

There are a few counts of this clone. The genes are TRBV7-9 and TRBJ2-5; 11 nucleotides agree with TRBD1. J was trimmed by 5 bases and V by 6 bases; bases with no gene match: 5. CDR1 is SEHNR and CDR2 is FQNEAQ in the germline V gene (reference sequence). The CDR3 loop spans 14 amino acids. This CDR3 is CASRLGQGGETQYF. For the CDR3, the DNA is TGTGCCAGCAGGTTGGGACAGGGGGGCGAGACCCAGTACTTC.